One and the same sample provided the 31 T cell receptor beta chains below, sequenced in a study of Ad26.COV2.S vaccination and SARS-CoV-2 variants. As for treatment: some 19 received Ad26.COV2.S at low or high dose, single or two shots; several received placebo; per-sample allocation not given. After the first vaccine or placebo injection, samples were drawn on day 63. The assay was immunoSEQ multiplex PCR, and TCRdb's table has in-frame clones only and misses some. This table has fewer than 400,000 clones, around nine tenths appearing once. The sample consisted of peripheral blood, taken in a trial of Ad26.COV2.S vaccine versus placebo. The receptors come from a person between 18 and 65 years old who received the Ad26.COV2.S COVID-19 vaccine or a placebo.

The V and J genes are TRBV2 and TRBJ2-3; D is uncertain. The V end lost 8 bases, the J end lost 5 bases, and 17 bases lay between the germline ends. The germline CDR1 and CDR2 sequences are SNHLY and FYNNEI. This CDR3 region has 14 residues. DNA of the CDR3: TGTGCCAGCCCACAAGGAGCTGGGGTAGATACGCAGTATTTT. Translating gives CASPQGAGVDTQYF.

The CDR3 loop is CASSLESSGGRTDTQYF. CDR3 nucleotides: TGTGCCAGCAGTTTAGAAAGTAGCGGGGGCCGGACAGATACGCAGTATTTT. The chain carries TRBV27 and TRBJ2-3; 9 positions match TRBD2. The CDR3 loop spans 17 amino acids. Germline values: CDR1 MNHEY, CDR2 SMNVEV (reference sequence). The ends lost 2 bases at V and 3 bases at J; junction bases unmatched: 9.

DNA of the CDR3: TGTGCCAGCAGCCGCGGCGGGACAGGGGTGAACGAGCAGTACTTC. It encodes CASSRGGTGVNEQYF. This rearrangement joins TRBV7-8 to TRBJ2-7, with 10 positions matching TRBD1. The V segment lost 5 bases and the J segment 5 bases; nucleotides outside the gene matches: 9. This CDR3 region has 15 residues. The germline CDR1 and CDR2 sequences are SGHVS and FQNEAQ.

The CDR3 loop reads CAWSRGNAEKLFF. In DNA form, the CDR3 reads TGTGCCTGGAGTCGTGGGAATGCAGAAAAACTGTTTTTT. The gene calls are TRBV30 and TRBJ1-4; no firm D call. The CDR3 spans 13 residues. V lost 2 bases and J 8 bases, leaving 12 bases between the germline ends. Germline CDR1 reads GTSNPN; CDR2 reads SVGIG (reference sequence).

The chain employs TRBV24-1 and TRBJ2-3, with TRBD2 matching 9 bases. From germline, CDR1 is KGHDR and CDR2 SFDVKD. J was trimmed by 1 base and V by 3 bases; bases with no gene match: 4. The CDR3 is made up of 16 amino acids. CDR3 nucleotide sequence: TGTGCCACCAGTGATCCGGCTAGCGGGGGCACAGATACGCAGTATTTT. Protein: CATSDPASGGTDTQYF.

The chain uses TRBV5-6 and TRBJ1-2, with D possibly matching TRBD1 (5 bases). This CDR3 spans 15 amino acids. CDR1 SGHDT and CDR2 YYEEEE come from the germline V gene. V lost 1 base, J lost 8 bases, and 18 bases lay in between. CDR3 protein: CASSLRGRGGGGYTF. CDR3 nucleotides: TGTGCCAGCAGCTTGCGAGGAAGGGGCGGCGGCGGCTACACCTTC.

The CDR3: CASSLDRASDTQYF. CDR3 bases: TGTGCCAGCAGCTTAGACAGGGCCTCGGATACGCAGTATTTT. The chain is built from TRBV7-6 and TRBJ2-3; tentative D call: TRBD1 (6 bases). Trimming cost V 1 base and J 6 bases, with 11 bases left between them. Germline CDR1 is SGHVS and CDR2 is FNYEAQ. The CDR3 contains 14 residues.

The V gene is TRBV19, the J gene TRBJ1-1; D gene ambiguous. Germline assignment: CDR1 LNHDA and CDR2 SQIVND (reference sequence). The CDR3 is 14 amino acids. V shed 0 bases and J shed 5 bases, with 10 bases lying between them. The CDR3 loop is CASSIDLGWTEAFF. The CDR3 DNA is TGTGCCAGTAGTATAGATTTGGGGTGGACTGAAGCTTTCTTT.

The chain employs TRBV7-8 and TRBJ2-2; D unclear. V lost 1 base, J lost 3 bases, and 12 bases lay in between. CDR3 size: 16 residues. Germline V CDR1 and CDR2: SGHVS, FQNEAQ. For the CDR3, the DNA is TGTGCCAGCAGCTTAGGTCAATGGGAACACACCGGGGAGCTGTTTTTT. It specifies CASSLGQWEHTGELFF.

J is TRBJ2-3 and V is TRBV4-1; D not certain. This CDR3 contains 13 residues. Germline V CDR1 and CDR2: MGHRA, YSYEKL. Trimming stripped 0 bases from V and 6 bases from J, with 7 bases between. This chain's CDR3 is CASSQEVADTQYF. DNA of the CDR3: TGCGCCAGCAGCCAAGAGGTGGCCGATACGCAGTATTTT.

This clone showed up just once. This chain connects TRBV16 to TRBJ1-5, with no clear D. This CDR3 comprises 15 residues. Germline CDR1 KGHSY, CDR2 FQNENV. Trimming left V 0 bases short and J 3 bases short, with 9 bases between. The CDR3 reads CASSQSEDHNQPQHF. CDR3 nucleotide sequence: TGTGCCAGCAGCCAATCGGAGGACCACAATCAGCCCCAGCATTTT.

The chain couples TRBV19 to TRBJ1-6; no reliable D call. The CDR3 consists of 16 residues. V was trimmed by 4 bases and J by 10 bases, leaving 20 bases between them. In germline, CDR1 is LNHDA, CDR2 SQIVND (reference sequence). The chain's CDR3 is CASSTDIGLNGSPLHF. The CDR3 DNA reads as TGTGCCAGTAGTACAGACATTGGCCTAAATGGCTCACCCCTCCACTTT.

This chain connects TRBV3-1 (or the pseudogene TRBV3-2) to TRBJ1-2, with D uncertain. The germline gives CDR1 LGHDT, CDR2 YNNKEL (reference sequence). V was trimmed by 4 bases and J by 4 bases, leaving 16 bases between them. The CDR3 contains 15 residues. The CDR3 here is CASSPVGVHAYGYTF. The CDR3 DNA reads TGTGCCAGCAGCCCAGTTGGGGTTCACGCCTATGGCTACACCTTC.

The genes are TRBV4-3 and TRBJ1-2; no firm D call. V lost 3 bases and J 4 bases, leaving 15 bases between the germline ends. The CDR3 is 15 residues long. CDR1 and CDR2 from the germline V gene are LGHNA and YSLEER. CDR3 sequence: CASSQGLDPFYGYTF. As DNA, the CDR3 is TGCGCCAGCAGCCAGGGATTGGACCCCTTCTATGGCTACACCTTC.

Details on this clone: Other DNA sequences from this sample encode an identical CDR3 as well. This rearrangement joins TRBV6-2 or TRBV6-3 to TRBJ1-1; unclear D gene. Looked up from germline, CDR1 is MNHEY and CDR2 is SVGEGT. The CDR3 has 15 residues. V shed 0 bases and J shed 0 bases, with 8 bases lying between them. DNA for the CDR3: TGTGCCAGCAGTTACTCGGGCAGAATGAACACTGAAGCTTTCTTT. It codes for CASSYSGRMNTEAFF.

The CDR3 DNA follows: TGTGCCAGCAGCTTAGACAAGGATGGCTACACCTTC. It specifies CASSLDKDGYTF. V gene TRBV7-9 combines with J gene TRBJ1-2; the D is unclear. Trimming stripped 1 base from V and 6 bases from J, with 6 bases between. This CDR3 contains 12 residues. Germline V CDR1 and CDR2: SEHNR, FQNEAQ (reference sequence).

The V call is TRBV9, the J call TRBJ1-2; 8 bases are shared with TRBD1. Looked up from germline, CDR1 is SGDLS and CDR2 is YYNGEE. The CDR3 consists of 14 residues. Trimming at V came to 3 bases and at J to 5 bases, leaving 6 bases not matched to a gene. The CDR3 DNA follows: TGTGCCAGCAGCGACCGGGACAGGAAATATGGCTACACCTTC. Residues: CASSDRDRKYGYTF.

The chain carries TRBV6-6 and TRBJ2-3, with D possibly being TRBD2 (6 bases). V was cut by 8 bases and J by 5 bases, with 17 bases left in between. Germline V gene sequence: CDR1 MNHNY, CDR2 SVGAGI (reference sequence). The CDR3 is made up of 14 amino acids. The CDR3 DNA is TGTGCCAGCTCCCGGGACTCCCAGGGAGATACGCAGTATTTT. It encodes CASSRDSQGDTQYF.

The CDR3 nucleotides read TGTGCCAGCAGCCCGGGACCTCCGGGGTACAATGAGCAGTTCTTC. Translating it yields CASSPGPPGYNEQFF. The chain recombines TRBV5-6 with TRBJ2-1; D is perhaps TRBD1 or TRBD2 (5 bases each). Germline-derived CDR1 and CDR2 are SGHDT and YYEEEE. V lost 4 bases and J lost 4, with 15 bases in between. This CDR3 is 15 amino acids long.

The chain recombines TRBV6-5 with TRBJ1-1; 11 bases agree with TRBD1. The length of the CDR3 is 15 residues. Losses at the gene ends were 3 bases for V and 4 bases for J; bases not matched to a gene: 4. Germline V gene lookup returns CDR1 MNHEY and CDR2 SVGAGI. DNA of the CDR3: TGTGCCAGCAGTTATTCCGGGACAGGGGGCACTGAAGCTTTCTTT. Its translation is CASSYSGTGGTEAFF.

The V gene is TRBV25-1, the J gene TRBJ1-6; D gene ambiguous. V lost 8 bases and J lost 5, with 10 bases in between. The CDR3 has 13 residues. Germline CDR1 and CDR2: MGHDK and SYGVNS. The CDR3 coding sequence is TGTGCCAGCGGTAGGCTTGATAATTCACCCCTCCACTTT. It codes for CASGRLDNSPLHF.

The CDR3 bases are TGTGCCAGTGCCAGGGCCTTTAGAAATTCACCCCTCCACTTT. Encoded protein: CASARAFRNSPLHF. The chain has TRBV2 and TRBJ1-6, with TRBD1 as a possible D gene (5 bases). The CDR3 totals 14 residues. Trimming stripped 9 bases from V and 7 bases from J, with 16 bases between. In germline, CDR1 is SNHLY, CDR2 FYNNEI.

The chain links TRBV10-1 to TRBJ2-2; tentatively, D is TRBD1 (6 bases). From germline, CDR1 is WNHNN and CDR2 SYGVQD (reference sequence). Between the trimmed V and J ends, which lost 6 bases and 3 bases, there was a span of 11 bases. The CDR3 sequence is 14 residues long. The CDR3 reads CASRQGPDTGELFF. CDR3 nucleotide sequence: TGCGCCAGCAGGCAGGGGCCGGACACCGGGGAGCTGTTTTTT.

The rearrangement links TRBV27 to TRBJ1-5; D might be TRBD1 (6 bases). V was shortened by 7 bases and J by 3 bases, with 13 bases between the two germline ends. Germline-derived CDR1 and CDR2 are MNHEY and SMNVEV (reference sequence). The CDR3 runs to 14 residues. CDR3 sequence: CASKRTAFNQPQHF. CDR3 sequence (DNA): TGTGCCAGCAAAAGGACAGCCTTCAATCAGCCCCAGCATTTT.

CDR3 nucleotides: TGCGCCAGCAGCCAAGTCGCGGGTAGCTCCTACGAGCAGTACTTC. Amino acid sequence: CASSQVAGSSYEQYF. The V gene is TRBV4-1, the J gene TRBJ2-7; weak D call: TRBD2 (5 bases). The ends were cut back, 1 base at V and 0 bases at J, with 10 bases in the middle. Per the germline V gene, CDR1 is MGHRA and CDR2 is YSYEKL. CDR3 length equals 15 residues.

V is TRBV10-1 and J is TRBJ2-3; D gene uncertain. The CDR3 loop spans 17 amino acids. Germline values: CDR1 WNHNN, CDR2 SYGVQD (reference sequence). Trimming shortened V by 6 bases and J by 3 bases, and 22 bases separated the two germline ends. CDR3 sequence: CASRSPQALNWTDTQYF. The CDR3, as DNA: TGCGCCAGCAGGAGCCCGCAGGCTTTAAATTGGACAGATACGCAGTATTTT.

V is TRBV20-1 and J is TRBJ2-5, with a possible D match to TRBD1 (5 bases). Germline values: CDR1 DFQATT, CDR2 SNEGSKA (reference sequence). V shed 3 bases and J shed 9 bases, with 14 bases lying between them. This CDR3 has 12 amino acids. CDR3 loop: CSASRGWLPQYF. For the CDR3, the DNA is TGCAGTGCTAGTAGGGGCTGGCTCCCCCAGTACTTC.

The V and J genes are TRBV5-1 and TRBJ2-7, with D perhaps matching TRBD2 (5 bases). Germline CDR1 reads SGHRS; CDR2 reads YFSETQ. There are 15 residues in the CDR3. V lost 5 bases, J lost 0 bases, and 15 bases lay in between. The DNA of the CDR3 is TGCGCCAGCAGTCTCCGAGGGCTACCCTCCTACGAGCAGTACTTC. It encodes CASSLRGLPSYEQYF.

V usage is TRBV2 and J usage is TRBJ2-5; 14 bases are shared with TRBD2. V shed 4 bases and J 8 bases; nucleotides not matched to a gene: 9. Germline V gives CDR1 SNHLY, CDR2 FYNNEI. The CDR3 totals 16 residues. CDR3 bases: TGTGCCAGCAGTGGGGGACTAGCGGGGGCCCGGACAACCCAGTACTTC. Residues: CASSGGLAGARTTQYF.

The rearrangement uses TRBV3-1 (or the pseudogene TRBV3-2) and TRBJ1-1; no clear D. This CDR3 is 13 amino acids long. Trimming stripped 4 bases from V and 5 bases from J, with 11 bases between. The V gene's germline CDR1 is LGHDT and CDR2 YNNKEL (reference sequence). CDR3 residues: CASSRTPGTEAFF. The CDR3 DNA reads as TGTGCCAGCAGCCGGACCCCGGGAACTGAAGCTTTCTTT.

The genes are TRBV7-9 and TRBJ1-2; 9 nucleotides line up with TRBD1. Germline trimming cut 3 bases from V and 4 bases from J; bases unmatched to any gene: 9. The CDR3 has 16 amino acids. CDR1 and CDR2 from the germline V gene are SEHNR and FQNEAQ (reference sequence). The CDR3 DNA reads TGTGCCAGCAGCTTCAGCTTAGGGACAGGGCGCTATGGCTACACCTTC. Translation gives CASSFSLGTGRYGYTF.